This T cell receptor (beta chain) was obtained from a study of blood T cell repertoires in COVID-19. Repertoires were generated with immunoSEQ multiplex PCR, while TCRdb's copy carries only in-frame clones and drops some. The table records 450,000 or so clones, approximately 90% of them present only once. From germline, CDR1 is SGHTA and CDR2 FQGNSA. Trimming left V 2 bases short and J 1 base short, with 8 bases between. The CDR3 totals 14 residues. V usage is TRBV7-2 and J usage is TRBJ1-1; D gene unclear. Specimen: peripheral blood. This clonotype was obtained from a woman in her forties with COVID-19, enrolled during active disease. As DNA, the CDR3 is TGTGCCAGCAGCTTAAGGAACAGGAACACTGAAGCTTTCTTT. Translating it yields CASSLRNRNTEAFF.